The present TCR beta chain was sequenced within a study of cytomegalovirus exposure and HLA in healthy donors. The PCR employed 60 Vbeta primers together with 13 Jbeta primers. In the authors' methods: Later reanalysis found tens of millions of unique TCR beta chains, about 11 million of them shared. The assay was immunoSEQ multiplex PCR, and TCRdb's table has in-frame clones only and misses some. V, J and clone size derive from that table, while D and trimming were established from the DNA sequence. The sample includes 45,000 to 60,000 clones. As for this clone: Its antigen is not identified.

Points from the study as a whole: In a later analysis, HLA-associated TCR beta chains were more clonally expanded than equally common others. Cytomegalovirus-associated status was assigned to about 180 TCR beta chains.

This TCR was sampled from a woman between 40 and 55 years old in good health and CMV-seronegative. The source material was PBMCs.

CDR3: CASSLSRGNTEAFF. For the CDR3, the DNA is TGCGCCAGCAGCCTTTCTAGGGGAAACACTGAAGCTTTCTTT. V and J are TRBV5-1 and TRBJ1-1, with a possible D match to TRBD1 (5 bases). Deletions cut 4 bases from V and 2 bases from J, with 12 bases between. Germline V gene lookup returns CDR1 SGHRS and CDR2 YFSETQ. The length of the CDR3 is 14 residues.